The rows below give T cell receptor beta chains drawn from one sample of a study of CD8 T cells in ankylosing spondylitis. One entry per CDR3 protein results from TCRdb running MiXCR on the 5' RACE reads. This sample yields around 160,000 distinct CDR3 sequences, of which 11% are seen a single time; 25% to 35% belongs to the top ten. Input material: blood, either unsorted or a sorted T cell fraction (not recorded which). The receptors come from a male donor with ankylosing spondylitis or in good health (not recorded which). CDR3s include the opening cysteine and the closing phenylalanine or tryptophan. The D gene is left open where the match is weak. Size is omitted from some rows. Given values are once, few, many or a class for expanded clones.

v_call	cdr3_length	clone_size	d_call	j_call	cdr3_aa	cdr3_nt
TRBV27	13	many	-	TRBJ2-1	CASRPGSYNEQFF	TGTGCCAGCAGGCCAGGCTCCTACAATGAGCAGTTCTTC
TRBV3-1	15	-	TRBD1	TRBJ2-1	CASSPDRDSYNEQFF	TGTGCCAGCAGCCCCGACAGGGATTCCTACAATGAGCAGTTCTTC
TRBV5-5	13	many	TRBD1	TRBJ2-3	CASSLDRGDTQYF	TGTGCCAGCAGCTTAGACAGGGGCGATACGCAGTATTTT
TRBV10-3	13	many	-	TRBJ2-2	CAISSMRAGELFF	TGTGCCATCAGTAGCATGCGGGCCGGGGAGCTGTTTTTT
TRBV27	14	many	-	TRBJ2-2	CASMKGTNTGELFF	TGTGCCAGCATGAAGGGGACGAACACCGGGGAGCTGTTTTTT
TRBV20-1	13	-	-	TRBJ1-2	CSASLGTPWGYTF	TGCAGTGCTAGCTTGGGGACCCCGTGGGGCTACACCTTC
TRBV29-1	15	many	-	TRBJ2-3	CSVAPGAYGTDTQYF	TGCAGCGTTGCTCCGGGGGCGTATGGCACAGATACGCAGTATTTT
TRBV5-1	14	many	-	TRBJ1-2	CASSSGSFPYGYTF	TGCGCCAGCAGCTCGGGATCTTTCCCCTATGGCTACACCTTC
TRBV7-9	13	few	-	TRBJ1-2	CASTSDRLYGYTF	TGTGCCAGCACTTCCGACAGACTCTATGGCTACACCTTC
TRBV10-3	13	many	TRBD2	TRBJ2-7	CAVALAGVYEQYF	TGTGCCGTGGCACTAGCGGGGGTTTACGAGCAGTACTTC
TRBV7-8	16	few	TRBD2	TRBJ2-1	CASSPGTSGRKLWQFF	TGTGCCAGCAGCCCGGGGACTAGCGGGAGGAAGTTGTGGCAGTTCTTC
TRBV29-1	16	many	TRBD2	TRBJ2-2	CSAQVSGRANTGELFF	TGCAGCGCCCAAGTCAGCGGGAGGGCGAACACCGGGGAGCTGTTTTTT
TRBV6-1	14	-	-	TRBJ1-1	CASSPRADNTEAFF	TGTGCCAGCAGTCCCCGGGCGGATAACACTGAAGCTTTCTTT
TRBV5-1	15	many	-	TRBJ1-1	CASSLELMINTEAFF	TGCGCCAGCAGCTTGGAGCTTATGATTAACACTGAAGCTTTCTTT
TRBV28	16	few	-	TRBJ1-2	CASTSGVHTRGYGYTF	TGTGCCAGCACGTCAGGGGTCCATACGCGGGGCTATGGCTACACCTTC
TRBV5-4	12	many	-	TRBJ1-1	CASSPPNTEAFF	TGTGCCAGCAGTCCCCCGAACACTGAAGCTTTCTTT
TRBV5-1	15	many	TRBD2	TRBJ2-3	CASSLNGGGTDTQYF	TGCGCCAGCAGCTTGAACGGGGGGGGAACAGATACGCAGTATTTT
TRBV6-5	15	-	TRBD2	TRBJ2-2	CASSYEAGGTGELFF	TGTGCCAGCAGTTACGAAGCGGGAGGCACCGGGGAGCTGTTTTTT
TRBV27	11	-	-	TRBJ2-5	CGSSFAETQYF	TGTGGCAGCAGTTTCGCAGAGACCCAGTACTTC
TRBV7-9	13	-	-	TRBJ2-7	CASSLASGSEQYF	TGTGCCAGCAGCTTAGCGTCAGGGAGCGAGCAGTACTTC
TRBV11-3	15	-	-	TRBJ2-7	CASSPGGQLSYEQHF	TGTGCCAGCTCTCCGGGGGGACAGCTATCCTACGAGCAGCACTTC
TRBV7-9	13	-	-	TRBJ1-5	CASGQGGNQPQHF	TGCGCAAGTGGGCAGGGAGGCAATCAGCCCCAGCATTTT
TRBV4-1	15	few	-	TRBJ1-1	CASSQIGGAGGEAFF	TGCGCCAGCAGCCAAATCGGGGGGGCTGGGGGTGAAGCTTTCTTT
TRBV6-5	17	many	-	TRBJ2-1	CASSYPPTGRGHNEQFF	TGTGCCAGCAGTTACCCCCCAACCGGCCGCGGGCACAATGAGCAGTTCTTC
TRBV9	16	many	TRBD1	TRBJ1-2	CASSGRTGEVDYGYTF	TGTGCCAGCAGCGGCCGGACAGGGGAGGTTGACTATGGCTACACCTTC
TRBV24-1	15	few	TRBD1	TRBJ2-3	CATSGQGSASDTQYF	TGTGCCACCTCTGGACAGGGATCAGCTTCAGATACGCAGTATTTT
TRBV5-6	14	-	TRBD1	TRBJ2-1	CAMSPGTGLGEQFF	TGTGCCATGAGCCCCGGGACAGGGTTGGGTGAGCAGTTCTTC
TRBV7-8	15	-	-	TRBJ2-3	CASSLVGGSTDTQYF	TGTGCCAGCAGCTTAGTCGGCGGGAGCACAGATACGCAGTATTTT
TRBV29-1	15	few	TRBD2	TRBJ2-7	CSVEDGTSGAYEQYF	TGCAGCGTTGAAGATGGGACTAGCGGGGCCTACGAGCAGTACTTC
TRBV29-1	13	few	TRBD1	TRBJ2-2	CSVQGANTGELFF	TGCAGCGTTCAGGGGGCGAACACCGGGGAGCTGTTTTTT
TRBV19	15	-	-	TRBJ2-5	CASSPRLVTQETQYF	TGTGCCAGTAGTCCGCGACTAGTTACGCAAGAGACCCAGTACTTC
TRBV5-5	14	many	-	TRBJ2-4	CASSLSQGWNIQYF	TGTGCCAGCAGCTTGAGCCAGGGGTGGAACATTCAGTACTTC
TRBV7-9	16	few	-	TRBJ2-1	CASRRTVEHSYNEQFF	TGTGCCAGCAGGCGGACAGTTGAACACTCCTACAATGAGCAGTTCTTC
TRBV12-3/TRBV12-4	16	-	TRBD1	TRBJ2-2	CASSSGQGANTGELFF	TGTGCCAGCAGTTCCGGACAGGGGGCGAACACCGGGGAGCTGTTTTTT
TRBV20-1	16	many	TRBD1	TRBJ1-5	CSARDGQGGPNQPQHF	TGCAGTGCTAGAGATGGGCAGGGGGGCCCCAATCAGCCCCAGCATTTT
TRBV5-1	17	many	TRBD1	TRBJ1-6	CASSLDPQGAANSPLHF	TGCGCCAGCAGCTTGGATCCACAGGGGGCGGCTAATTCACCCCTCCACTTT
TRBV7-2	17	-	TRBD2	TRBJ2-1	CASSLRTAGVLYNEQFF	TGTGCCAGCAGCTTAAGGACAGCGGGAGTGCTATACAATGAGCAGTTCTTC
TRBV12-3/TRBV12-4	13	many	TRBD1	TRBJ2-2	CASGTGDTGELFF	TGTGCCAGCGGTACAGGGGACACCGGGGAGCTGTTTTTT
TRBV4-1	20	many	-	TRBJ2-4	CASSRLEGLQSKIAKNIQYF	TGCGCCAGCAGCCGACTGGAGGGTCTCCAAAGTAAGATAGCCAAAAACATTCAGTACTTC
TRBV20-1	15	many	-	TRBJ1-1	CSARGPLGVGTEAFF	TGCAGTGCTAGAGGCCCGTTGGGGGTTGGCACTGAAGCTTTCTTT
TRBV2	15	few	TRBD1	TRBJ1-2	CASRAGQGRGYGYTF	TGTGCCAGCAGGGCTGGACAGGGACGAGGCTATGGCTACACCTTC
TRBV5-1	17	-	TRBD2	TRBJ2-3	CASRPGLAGVWADTQYF	TGCGCCAGCAGGCCGGGACTAGCGGGAGTGTGGGCAGATACGCAGTATTTT
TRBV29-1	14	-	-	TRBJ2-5	CSVRWGGPMETQYF	TGCAGCGTCCGTTGGGGGGGGCCAATGGAGACCCAGTACTTC
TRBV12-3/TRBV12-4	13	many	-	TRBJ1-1	CASRLAAYTEAFF	TGTGCCAGCAGGTTGGCAGCTTACACTGAAGCTTTCTTT
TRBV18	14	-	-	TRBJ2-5	CASSPPALQETQYF	TGTGCCAGCTCACCACCGGCTTTACAAGAGACCCAGTACTTC